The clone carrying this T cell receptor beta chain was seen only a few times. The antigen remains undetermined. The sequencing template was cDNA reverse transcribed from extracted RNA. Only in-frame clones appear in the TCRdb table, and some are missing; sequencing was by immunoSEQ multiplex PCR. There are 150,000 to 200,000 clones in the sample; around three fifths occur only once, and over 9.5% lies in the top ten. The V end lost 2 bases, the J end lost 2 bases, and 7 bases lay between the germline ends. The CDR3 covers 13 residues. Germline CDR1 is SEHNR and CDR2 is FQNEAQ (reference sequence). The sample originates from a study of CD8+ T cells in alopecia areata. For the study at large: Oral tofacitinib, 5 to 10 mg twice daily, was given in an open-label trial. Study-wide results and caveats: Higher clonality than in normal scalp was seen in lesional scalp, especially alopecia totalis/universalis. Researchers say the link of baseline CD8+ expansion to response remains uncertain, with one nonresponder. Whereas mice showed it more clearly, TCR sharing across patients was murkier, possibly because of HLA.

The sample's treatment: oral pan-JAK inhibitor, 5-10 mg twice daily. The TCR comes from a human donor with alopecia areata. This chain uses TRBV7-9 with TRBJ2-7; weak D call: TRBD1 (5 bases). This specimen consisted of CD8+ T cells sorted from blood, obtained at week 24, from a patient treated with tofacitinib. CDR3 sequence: CASSLTGAYEQYF. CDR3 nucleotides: TGTGCCAGCAGCTTAACAGGCGCCTACGAGCAGTACTTC.